This TCR beta chain was documented in a study of T cell repertoires and HLA-DP antigens. Libraries were prepared by immunoSEQ multiplex PCR; TCRdb keeps only in-frame clonotypes and omits some of them. Among approximately 100,000 clones listed, roughly 86% were seen once. Comment on this clone: Antigen specificity is unknown.

The clonotype originates from a man over 45 in good health and CMV-seronegative. The sequencing sample was made of CD4+ T cells from PBMCs.

In DNA, the CDR3 is TGTGCCAGCAGCTTCAGGCCGGGACAGGGAAGCAATCAGCCCCAGCATTTT. It encodes CASSFRPGQGSNQPQHF. The chain joins TRBV7-2 to TRBJ1-5, with TRBD1 matching 9 bases. Germline loops: CDR1 SGHTA, CDR2 FQGNSA. Trimming took 3 bases from V and 1 from J; bases not matched to a gene: 7. There are 17 residues in the CDR3.